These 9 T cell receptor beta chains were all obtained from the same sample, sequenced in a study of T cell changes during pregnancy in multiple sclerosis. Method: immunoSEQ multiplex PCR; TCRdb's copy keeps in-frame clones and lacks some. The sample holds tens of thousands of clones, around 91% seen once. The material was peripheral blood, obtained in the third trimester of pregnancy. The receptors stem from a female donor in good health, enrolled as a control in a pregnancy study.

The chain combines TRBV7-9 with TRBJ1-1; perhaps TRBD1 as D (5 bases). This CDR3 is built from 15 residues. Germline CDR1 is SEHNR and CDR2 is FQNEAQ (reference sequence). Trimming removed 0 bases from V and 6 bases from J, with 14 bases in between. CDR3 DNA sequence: TGTGCCAGCAGCTTAGCGCTGGGGCAAAACGCTGAAGCTTTCTTT. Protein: CASSLALGQNAEAFF.

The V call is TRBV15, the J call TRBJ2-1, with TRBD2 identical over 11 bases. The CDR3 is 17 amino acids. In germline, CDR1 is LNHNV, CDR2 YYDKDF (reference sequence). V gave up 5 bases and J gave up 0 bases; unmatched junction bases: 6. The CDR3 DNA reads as TGTGCCACCAGCGGATTTAGCGGGGGGGGCTCCTACAATGAGCAGTTCTTC. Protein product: CATSGFSGGGSYNEQFF.

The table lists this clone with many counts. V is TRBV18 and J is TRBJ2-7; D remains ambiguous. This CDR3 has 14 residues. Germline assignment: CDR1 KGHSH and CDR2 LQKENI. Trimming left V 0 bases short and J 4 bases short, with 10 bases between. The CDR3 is CASSPPVDVYEQYF. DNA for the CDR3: TGTGCCAGCTCACCACCGGTAGATGTGTACGAGCAGTACTTC.

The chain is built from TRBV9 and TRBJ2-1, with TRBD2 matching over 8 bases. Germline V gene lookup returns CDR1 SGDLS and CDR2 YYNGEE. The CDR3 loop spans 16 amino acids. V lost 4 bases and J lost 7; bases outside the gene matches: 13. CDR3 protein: CASSSLGVPGGNEQFF. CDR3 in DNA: TGTGCCAGCAGCTCCCTCGGGGTCCCGGGAGGGAATGAGCAGTTCTTC.

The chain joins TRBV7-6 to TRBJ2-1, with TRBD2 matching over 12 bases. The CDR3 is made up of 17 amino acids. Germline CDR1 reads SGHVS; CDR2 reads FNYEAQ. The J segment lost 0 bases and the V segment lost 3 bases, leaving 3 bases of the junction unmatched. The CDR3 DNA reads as TGTGCCAGCAGCTTGGCTAGCGGGGGGGACTCCTACAATGAGCAGTTCTTC. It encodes CASSLASGGDSYNEQFF.

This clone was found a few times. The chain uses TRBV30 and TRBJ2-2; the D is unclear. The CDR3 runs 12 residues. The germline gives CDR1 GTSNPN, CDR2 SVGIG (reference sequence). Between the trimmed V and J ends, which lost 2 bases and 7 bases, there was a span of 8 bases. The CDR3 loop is CAWSIVVGELFF. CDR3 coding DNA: TGTGCCTGGAGTATAGTCGTCGGGGAGCTGTTTTTT. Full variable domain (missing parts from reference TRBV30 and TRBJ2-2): SQTIHQWPATLVQPVGSPLSLECTVEGTSNPNLYWYRQAAGRGLQLLFYSVGIGQISSEVPQNLSASRPQDRQFILSSKKLLLSDSGFYLCAWSIVVGELFFGEGSRLTVL.

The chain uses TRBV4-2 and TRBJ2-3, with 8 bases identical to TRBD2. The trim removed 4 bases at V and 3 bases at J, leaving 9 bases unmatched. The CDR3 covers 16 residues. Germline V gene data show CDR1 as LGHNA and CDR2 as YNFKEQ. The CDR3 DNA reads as TGTGCCAGCAGCCCGATGGGAGCGGGGGTTACAGATACGCAGTATTTT. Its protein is CASSPMGAGVTDTQYF.

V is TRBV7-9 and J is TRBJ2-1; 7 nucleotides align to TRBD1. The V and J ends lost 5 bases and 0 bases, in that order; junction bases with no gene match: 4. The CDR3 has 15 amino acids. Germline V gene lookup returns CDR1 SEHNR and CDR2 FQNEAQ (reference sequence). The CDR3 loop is CASSKGQSSYNEQFF. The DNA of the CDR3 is TGTGCCAGCAGCAAGGGACAGAGCTCCTACAATGAGCAGTTCTTC.

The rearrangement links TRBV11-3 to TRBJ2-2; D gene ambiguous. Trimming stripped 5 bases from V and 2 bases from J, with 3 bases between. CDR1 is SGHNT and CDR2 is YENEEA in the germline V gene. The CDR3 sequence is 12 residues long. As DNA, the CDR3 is TGTGCCAGCAGCCTTAACACCGGGGAGCTGTTTTTT. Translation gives CASSLNTGELFF.